This T cell receptor (beta chain) originates from a study of blood T cell repertoires in COVID-19. TCRdb keeps only in-frame clones here, not all; method: immunoSEQ multiplex PCR. The sample records roughly 150,000 clones, roughly 88% being singletons. The V end lost 4 bases, the J end lost 4 bases, and 10 bases lay between the germline ends. The CDR3 loop spans 14 amino acids. From germline, CDR1 is SGHDN and CDR2 FVKESK. The chain links TRBV14 to TRBJ1-4, with a tentative D call TRBD1 (6 bases). The receptor comes from a woman in her forties or fifties with acute or convalescent COVID-19. Sequencing input: peripheral blood. The CDR3 sequence is CASSLRDNNEKLFF. CDR3 coding DNA: TGTGCCAGCAGCCTCCGGGACAATAATGAAAAACTGTTTTTT.